This T cell receptor beta chain was sequenced in a study of OX40 agonist ivuxolimab in advanced cancers. Study at large: Patients enrolled in dose escalation were diagnosed with hepatocellular carcinoma, melanoma, renal cell or head and neck cancer.

General observations from the study: Clones of CD4+ and CD8+ blood T cells grew by week 6 at doses of 0.1 to 3.0 mg/kg.

The assay was immunoSEQ multiplex PCR, and TCRdb's table has in-frame clones only and misses some. Among some 70,000 clones listed, 84% were seen once. If patients had autoimmune disease history or systemic immunosuppression, they were excluded. Regarding this clone: No antigen is known for it.

Germline-derived CDR1 and CDR2 are SQVTM and ANQGSEA. Trimming stripped 7 bases from V and 8 bases from J, with 20 bases between. The CDR3 has 13 residues. Material: CD4+ or CD8+ T cells sorted from blood, obtained in a trial of the OX40 agonist ivuxolimab. The source of this sequence is an adult with an advanced solid tumor such as melanoma, head and neck, liver or kidney cancer. The chain couples TRBV29-1 to TRBJ1-2, with a possible D match to TRBD1 (6 bases). The CDR3 loop reads CSAGGGIPQGYTF. The CDR3 nucleotides read TGCAGCGCTGGAGGGGGAATACCCCAGGGCTACACCTTC.